This TCR beta chain comes out of a study of shared clonotypes between healthy human individuals. Some clones are missing from TCRdb's copy, which holds only in-frame ones; the method was immunoSEQ multiplex PCR. The top ten hold more than 0.35% of the sample, which has about 2.4 million clones, over 85% seen once. CDR1 is MNHEY and CDR2 is SMNVEV in the germline V gene (reference sequence). Trimming left V 2 bases short and J 5 bases short, with 7 bases between. CDR3 length: 13 residues. The TCR sequence derives from a man younger than 30 in good health. Some clones in this sample may be carry-over from other donors' samples. Input material: naive CD4+ T cells from PBMCs. Subset meaning: CD45RA+ positively selected. The rearrangement joins TRBV27 to TRBJ1-5; no clear D gene. The DNA of the CDR3 is TGTGCCAGCAGTTTAGGAGCTTATCAGCCCCAGCATTTT. This gives the protein CASSLGAYQPQHF.